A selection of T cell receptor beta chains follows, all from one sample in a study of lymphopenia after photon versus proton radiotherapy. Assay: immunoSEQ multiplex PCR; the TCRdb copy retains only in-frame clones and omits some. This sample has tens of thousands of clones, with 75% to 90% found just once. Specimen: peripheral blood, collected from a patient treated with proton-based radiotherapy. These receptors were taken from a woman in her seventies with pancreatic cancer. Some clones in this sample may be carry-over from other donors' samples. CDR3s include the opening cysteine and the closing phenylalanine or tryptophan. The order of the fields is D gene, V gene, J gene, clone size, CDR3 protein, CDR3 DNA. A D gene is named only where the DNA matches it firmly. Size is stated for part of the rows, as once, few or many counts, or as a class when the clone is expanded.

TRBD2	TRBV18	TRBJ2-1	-	CASSLGAGGSYNEQFF	TGTGCCAGCTCACTCGGGGCGGGGGGCTCCTACAATGAGCAGTTCTTC
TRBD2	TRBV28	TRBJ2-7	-	CASSSPQVGTSGSVDEQYF	TGTGCCAGCAGTAGTCCCCAGGTAGGGACTAGCGGATCGGTCGACGAGCAGTACTTC
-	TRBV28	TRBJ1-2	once	CASSTTGLVGYYGYTF	TGTGCCAGCAGTACTACAGGTTTAGTGGGCTACTATGGCTACACCTTC
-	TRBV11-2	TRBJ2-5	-	CASSRLETQYF	TGTGCCAGCAGCCGCCTAGAGACCCAGTACTTC
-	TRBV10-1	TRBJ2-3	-	CASSELFLATQYF	TGCGCCAGCAGTGAGCTTTTCCTAGCGACGCAGTATTTT
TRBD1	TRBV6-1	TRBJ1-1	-	CASTLDRESEAFF	TGTGCCAGCACCCTAGACAGGGAGAGTGAAGCTTTCTTT
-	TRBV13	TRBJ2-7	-	CASSLGTVDEQYF	TGTGCCAGCAGCTTAGGGACGGTCGACGAGCAGTACTTC
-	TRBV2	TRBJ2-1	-	CASDYGSHYNEQFF	TGTGCCAGCGATTACGGGAGTCACTACAATGAGCAGTTCTTC
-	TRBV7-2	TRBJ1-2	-	CASSLDRGSNYGYTF	TGTGCCAGCAGCTTAGATCGGGGTTCTAACTATGGCTACACCTTC
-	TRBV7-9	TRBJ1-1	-	CASSFERGSEAFF	TGTGCCAGCAGCTTCGAGAGGGGGTCTGAAGCTTTCTTT
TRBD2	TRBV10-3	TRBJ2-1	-	CAISATSDSYNEQFF	TGTGCCATCAGTGCAACTAGCGACTCCTACAATGAGCAGTTCTTC
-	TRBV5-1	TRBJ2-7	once	CASSRGRLDYEQYF	TGCGCCAGCAGCCGGGGGCGTCTGGACTACGAGCAGTACTTC
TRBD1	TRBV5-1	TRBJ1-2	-	CASTLGTGGYYGYTF	TGCGCCAGCACCTTGGGGACAGGGGGCTACTATGGCTACACCTTC
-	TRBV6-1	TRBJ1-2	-	CASSRGGNYGYTF	TGTGCCAGCAGTCGAGGGGGGAACTATGGCTACACCTTC
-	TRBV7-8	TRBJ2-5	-	CASSRGRTQETQYF	TGTGCCAGCAGCCGGGGACGGACACAAGAGACCCAGTACTTC
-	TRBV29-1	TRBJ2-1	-	CSVEGNYNEQFF	TGCAGCGTTGAAGGGAACTACAATGAGCAGTTCTTC
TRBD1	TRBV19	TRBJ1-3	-	CASSMDRGPGNTIYF	TGTGCCAGTAGTATGGACAGGGGGCCCGGAAACACCATATATTTT
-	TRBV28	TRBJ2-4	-	CATEGEVGAQYF	TGTGCCACTGAGGGGGAGGTAGGGGCTCAGTACTTC
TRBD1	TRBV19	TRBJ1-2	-	CASGQGSLGYGYTF	TGTGCCAGTGGACAGGGATCTTTAGGGTATGGCTACACCTTC
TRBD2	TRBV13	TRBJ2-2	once	CASSLGLAGVPGELFF	TGTGCCAGCAGCTTGGGACTAGCGGGGGTCCCCGGGGAGCTGTTTTTT
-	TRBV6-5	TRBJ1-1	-	CASSYSRSANTEAFF	TGTGCCAGCAGTTACTCCCGGTCAGCTAACACTGAAGCTTTCTTT
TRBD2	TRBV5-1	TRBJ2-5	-	CASSPGLAGGEETQYF	TGCGCCAGCAGTCCGGGACTAGCGGGAGGCGAAGAGACCCAGTACTTC
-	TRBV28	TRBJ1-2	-	CASMGRVGGYTF	TGTGCCAGCATGGGGAGGGTAGGTGGCTACACCTTC
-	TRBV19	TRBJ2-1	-	CASSMTGRISYNEQFF	TGTGCCAGTAGTATGACGGGCAGAATCTCCTACAATGAGCAGTTCTTC
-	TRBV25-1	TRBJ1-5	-	CASSAGAYNQPQHF	TGTGCCAGCAGCGCAGGGGCGTACAATCAGCCCCAGCATTTT
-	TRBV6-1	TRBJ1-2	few	CASSSGRNYGYTF	TGTGCCAGCAGCTCGGGACGGAACTATGGCTACACCTTC
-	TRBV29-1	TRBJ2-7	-	CSVESAAYEQYF	TGCAGCGTTGAGTCAGCAGCCTACGAGCAGTACTTC
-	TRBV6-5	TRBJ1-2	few	CASSYRKVDYGYTF	TGTGCCAGCAGTTACCGGAAGGTAGACTATGGCTACACCTTC
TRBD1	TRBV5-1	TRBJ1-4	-	CASSQDRNMGKLFF	TGCGCCAGCAGCCAGGACAGGAATATGGGAAAACTGTTTTTT
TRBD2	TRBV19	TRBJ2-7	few	CASSRPTSGASWEQYF	TGTGCCAGTAGCCGCCCGACTAGCGGGGCTTCTTGGGAGCAGTACTTC
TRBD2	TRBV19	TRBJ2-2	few	CASSKGLAGGGNTGELFF	TGTGCCAGTAGTAAAGGACTAGCGGGAGGGGGGAACACCGGGGAGCTGTTTTTT
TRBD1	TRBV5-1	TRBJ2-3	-	CASRGTGTDTQYF	TGCGCCAGCAGAGGGACAGGCACAGATACGCAGTATTTT
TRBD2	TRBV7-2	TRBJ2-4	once	CASSTGTGGSIQYF	TGTGCCAGCAGCACCGGGACGGGCGGGAGCATTCAGTACTTC
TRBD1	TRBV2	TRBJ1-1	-	CASSLQTGLVSEAFF	TGTGCCAGCAGTCTCCAGACAGGGCTTGTCTCTGAAGCTTTCTTT
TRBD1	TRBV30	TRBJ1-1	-	CAWSVWTGVDTEAFF	TGTGCCTGGAGTGTATGGACAGGGGTGGACACTGAAGCTTTCTTT
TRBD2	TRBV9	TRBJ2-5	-	CASSPSGIAGETQYF	TGTGCCAGCAGCCCAAGCGGGATAGCGGGAGAGACCCAGTACTTC
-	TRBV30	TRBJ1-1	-	CAWSRQEGTEAFF	TGTGCCTGGAGTAGACAAGAGGGGACTGAAGCTTTCTTT
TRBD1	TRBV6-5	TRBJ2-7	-	CASSRTGSEQYF	TGTGCCAGCAGCCGGACAGGGAGCGAGCAGTACTTC
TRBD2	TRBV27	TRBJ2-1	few	CASGPGLVNNEQFF	TGTGCCAGCGGACCGGGACTAGTTAACAATGAGCAGTTCTTC
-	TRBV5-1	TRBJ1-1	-	CASSLEAGIGEAFF	TGCGCCAGCAGCTTGGAGGCAGGGATCGGTGAAGCTTTCTTT
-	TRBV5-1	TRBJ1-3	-	CASSPQAISGNTIYF	TGCGCCAGCAGCCCGCAGGCCATCTCTGGAAACACCATATATTTT
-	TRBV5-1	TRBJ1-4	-	CASSSTAEATNEKLFF	TGCGCCAGCAGCTCAACGGCAGAGGCAACTAATGAAAAACTGTTTTTT
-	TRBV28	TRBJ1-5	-	CASTGEYNQPQHF	TGTGCCAGCACCGGCGAGTACAATCAGCCCCAGCATTTT
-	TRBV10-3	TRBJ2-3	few	CAISETWDTQYF	TGTGCCATCAGTGAGACGTGGGATACGCAGTATTTT
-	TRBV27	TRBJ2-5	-	CASSPRQSSGTQYF	TGTGCCAGCAGTCCCCGACAGAGCTCCGGGACCCAGTACTTC
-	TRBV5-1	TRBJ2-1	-	CASSLGAHEQFF	TGCGCCAGCAGCTTGGGGGCGCATGAGCAGTTCTTC
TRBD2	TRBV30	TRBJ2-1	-	CAWKEGGTYNEQFF	TGTGCCTGGAAAGAGGGAGGGACTTACAATGAGCAGTTCTTC
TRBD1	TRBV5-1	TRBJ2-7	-	CASSTRQGAPYEQYF	TGCGCCAGCAGCACCCGACAGGGGGCCCCCTACGAGCAGTACTTC
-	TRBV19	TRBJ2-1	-	CASRGVSRSYNEQFF	TGTGCCAGTAGAGGGGTCAGTAGATCCTACAATGAGCAGTTCTTC
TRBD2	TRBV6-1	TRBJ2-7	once	CASSEASSGRREQYF	TGTGCCAGCAGTGAAGCGTCTAGCGGGAGGAGGGAGCAGTACTTC
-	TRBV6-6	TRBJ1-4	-	CASSYDQGEKLFF	TGTGCCAGCAGTTACGATCAGGGAGAAAAACTGTTTTTT
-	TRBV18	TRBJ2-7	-	CASSPAQYNEQYF	TGTGCCAGCTCACCAGCGCAATATAACGAGCAGTACTTC
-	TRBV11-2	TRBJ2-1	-	CASSPVGNEQFF	TGTGCCAGCAGCCCGGTGGGCAATGAGCAGTTCTTC